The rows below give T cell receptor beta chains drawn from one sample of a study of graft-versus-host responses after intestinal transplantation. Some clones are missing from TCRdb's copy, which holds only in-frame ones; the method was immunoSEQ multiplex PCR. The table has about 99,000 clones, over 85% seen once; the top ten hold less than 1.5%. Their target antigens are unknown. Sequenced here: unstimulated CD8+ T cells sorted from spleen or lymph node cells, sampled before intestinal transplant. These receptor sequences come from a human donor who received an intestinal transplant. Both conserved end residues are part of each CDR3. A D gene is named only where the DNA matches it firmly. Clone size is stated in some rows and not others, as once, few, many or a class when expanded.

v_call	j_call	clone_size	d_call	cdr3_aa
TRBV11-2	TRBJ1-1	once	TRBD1	CASSFTGQEAFF
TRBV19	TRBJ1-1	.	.	CASVGRRLNTEAFF
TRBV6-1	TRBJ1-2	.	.	CASPSLGFDYGYTF
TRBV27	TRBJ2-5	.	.	CASSLGGAQETQYF
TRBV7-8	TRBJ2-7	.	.	CASSLGQFEQYF
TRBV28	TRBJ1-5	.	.	CASSLYRGNQPQHF
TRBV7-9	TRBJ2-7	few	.	CASRTDSYEQYF
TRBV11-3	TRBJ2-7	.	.	CASSLYGTYEQYF
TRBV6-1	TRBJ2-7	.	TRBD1	CASSEREMGQSPDAYEQYF
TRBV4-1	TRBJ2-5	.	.	CASSPLSVGETQYF